This T cell receptor (beta chain) was sequenced for a study of regulatory T cells in long-lasting Graves disease. Specified time point: persistent/refractory GD, antithyroid drugs over 5 years with positive TRAb. With RNA extracted from PBMCs as input, the TCR library was made. The sample holds a few counts of this clonotype. Its antigen is still unknown. CDR3 regions were amplified by Arm-PCR using iRepertoire HTBI primers to build TCR beta libraries. TCRdb re-called the multiplex PCR reads through MiXCR, storing one row per CDR3 protein. Seen here are 500,000 to 700,000 distinct CDR3 sequences, approximately 31% observed once, and the top ten hold around 42%. Germline V CDR1 and CDR2: MNHEY, SMNVEV (reference sequence). V lost 11 bases, J lost 2 bases, and 13 bases lay in between. This CDR3 comprises 12 residues. Study findings and constraints: Study of thyroid tissue was not done, with only peripheral blood studied.

The sequence was collected from a female donor with Graves disease. The source material was peripheral blood mononuclear cells (PBMCs), sampled when the disease was refractory, from a patient treated with antithyroid drugs. The rearrangement joins TRBV27 to TRBJ2-7; possibly TRBD2 for D (5 bases). This CDR3 is CAAGARAYEQYF. The CDR3 DNA sequence: TGTGCCGCGGGCGCGAGGGCCTACGAGCAGTACTTC.